The 26 T cell receptor beta chains listed next were all sequenced from one sample in a study of PD-1 blockade in classical Hodgkin lymphoma. Time point indicated: cycle 4 day 1 (C4D1), after 6 weeks of nivolumab. Relapses following autologous stem cell transplantation were seen in all patients, with brentuximab vedotin exposure varying. Here immunoSEQ multiplex PCR was the method, and the copy in TCRdb shows in-frame clones only, minus some. The profile shows about 19,000 clones, 70% to 90% of them singletons. The specimen comprised peripheral blood mononuclear cells (PBMCs), sampled before the fourth cycle of nivolumab. These receptors came from a human donor with classical Hodgkin lymphoma.

The V call is TRBV7-8, the J call TRBJ1-5; TRBD1 might be the D (6 bases). The CDR3 extends over 17 amino acids. Germline CDR1 reads SGHVS; CDR2 reads FQNEAQ. V lost 0 bases and J 7 bases, leaving 19 bases between the germline ends. This chain's CDR3 is CASSLAPRTVLQQPQHF. The CDR3, as DNA: TGTGCCAGCAGCTTAGCTCCTAGGACAGTCCTCCAACAGCCCCAGCATTTT.

By sample share, this clone is medium-sized (0.01 to 0.1%). This sequence joins TRBV4-2 and TRBJ2-1; the match to TRBD2 covers 7 bases. The CDR3 length is 15 residues. Germline assignment: CDR1 LGHNA and CDR2 YNFKEQ. J lost 2 bases, V lost 4 bases, and 5 bases had no gene match. The CDR3 sequence: CASSRSGAPYNEQFF. The DNA for the CDR3 is TGTGCCAGCAGCCGGAGCGGGGCGCCCTACAATGAGCAGTTCTTC.

V usage is TRBV12-5 and J usage is TRBJ2-3, with D unresolved. This CDR3 contains 15 residues. Trimming left V 1 base short and J 1 base short, with 9 bases between. CDR1 LGHNT and CDR2 FRNRAP come from the germline V gene. CDR3 loop: CASGLGGAGTDTQYF. The CDR3 region has the DNA TGTGCTAGTGGTTTGGGAGGCGCCGGCACAGATACGCAGTATTTT. The complete variable domain, with remaining parts taken from reference TRBV12-5 and TRBJ2-3, reads DARVTQTPRHKVTEMGQEVTMRCQPILGHNTVFWYRQTMMQGLELLAYFRNRAPLDDSGMPKDRFSAEMPDATLATLKIQPSEPRDSAVYFCASGLGGAGTDTQYFGPGTRLTVL.

The chain uses TRBV2 and TRBJ1-5; 8 bases are shared with TRBD1. The length of the CDR3 is 15 residues. V gave up 6 bases and J gave up 4 bases; unmatched junction bases: 8. Germline assignment: CDR1 SNHLY and CDR2 FYNNEI. The DNA of the CDR3 is TGTGCCAGCAGAGCGGGACAGGTCAGTAATCAGCCCCAGCATTTT. This gives the protein CASRAGQVSNQPQHF.

This clone was seen a few times. The rearrangement joins TRBV7-2 to TRBJ2-3; the D gene is possibly TRBD2 (6 bases). CDR3 length: 14 amino acids. Germline values: CDR1 SGHTA, CDR2 FQGNSA. V was clipped by 3 bases and J by 4 bases, with 11 bases between them. CDR3: CASSLGLGADTQYF. The CDR3 DNA sequence: TGTGCCAGCAGCTTGGGACTCGGGGCAGATACGCAGTATTTT.

This chain joins TRBV5-5 and TRBJ2-7; no clear D gene. The V end lost 1 base, the J end lost 2 bases, and 4 bases lay between the germline ends. The CDR3 runs 12 residues. Germline V lookup: CDR1 SGHKS, CDR2 YYEKEE (reference sequence). CDR3 coding DNA: TGTGCCAGCAGCTTGTCTACCTACGAGCAGTACTTC. Translated: CASSLSTYEQYF. The full variable domain, rest sourced from reference TRBV5-5 and TRBJ2-7, is DAGVTQSPTHLIKTRGQQVTLRCSPISGHKSVSWYQQVLGQGPQFIFQYYEKEERGRGNFPDRFSARQFPNYSSELNVNALLLGDSALYLCASSLSTYEQYFGPGTRLTVT.

Notes on this clone: This sample also contains other DNA sequences that code for the same CDR3. The rearrangement uses TRBV10-1 and TRBJ2-7; the D is unclear. The CDR3 spans 12 residues. From germline, CDR1 is WNHNN and CDR2 SYGVQD (reference sequence). V lost 2 bases to trimming and J lost 0 bases, with 2 bases between them. In nucleotides, the CDR3 is TGCGCCAGCAGTGAGAGCTCCTACGAGCAGTACTTC. This translates into CASSESSYEQYF.

The rearrangement uses TRBV6-5 and TRBJ2-7; weak D call: TRBD1 (6 bases). Germline-derived CDR1 and CDR2 are MNHEY and SVGAGI. The germline V and J ends were trimmed by 5 bases and 1 base, with 9 bases remaining between them. The CDR3 spans 13 residues. The CDR3 reads CASSRTASYEQYF. As DNA, the CDR3 is TGTGCCAGCAGTAGGACAGCATCCTACGAGCAGTACTTC.

The chain has TRBV7-8 and TRBJ1-6; D is ambiguous. The CDR3 totals 11 residues. In germline, CDR1 is SGHVS, CDR2 FQNEAQ. Trimming removed 3 bases from V and 9 bases from J, with 3 bases in between. Written as DNA, the CDR3 is TGTGCCAGCAGCTTCGGTTCACCCCTCCACTTT. Protein product: CASSFGSPLHF.

The chain carries TRBV5-4 and TRBJ1-6; no reliable D call. The CDR3 is 12 residues long. Germline CDR1 SGHNT, CDR2 YYREEE (reference sequence). Trimming left V 2 bases short and J 14 bases short, with 11 bases between. The CDR3 loop reads CASSFWSFALHF. CDR3 nucleotide sequence: TGTGCCAGCAGCTTTTGGTCGTTTGCCCTCCACTTT.

This clone was recorded once. The V and J genes are TRBV6-6 and TRBJ2-1, with 9 positions matching TRBD2. The CDR3 extends over 15 amino acids. The V gene end was trimmed by 6 bases and the J gene end by 9 bases; junction bases not matched to a gene: 12. Germline lookup yields CDR1 MNHNY and CDR2 SVGAGI (reference sequence). The DNA of the CDR3 is TGTGCCAGCAGCCTCCGCGGGGGGGTTTCCGGTGAGCAGTTCTTC. This sequence encodes CASSLRGGVSGEQFF.

The rearrangement links TRBV4-1 to TRBJ2-1; D not certain. Trimming took 1 base from V and 8 from J, leaving 12 bases between them. Germline CDR1 is MGHRA and CDR2 is YSYEKL. There are 14 residues in the CDR3. CDR3 region: CASSQGPAGDEQFF. In DNA form, the CDR3 reads TGCGCCAGCAGCCAAGGGCCGGCCGGCGATGAGCAGTTCTTC.

This clone was detected once. This chain links TRBV5-1 with TRBJ2-7; no clear D. The CDR3 loop spans 14 amino acids. Germline loops: CDR1 SGHRS, CDR2 YFSETQ. V lost 1 base, J lost 2 bases, and 10 bases lay in between. The CDR3 protein is CASSLRTDPYEQYF. CDR3 in DNA: TGCGCCAGCAGCTTGCGGACGGACCCCTACGAGCAGTACTTC.

The chain couples TRBV6-5 to TRBJ2-6, with D possibly being TRBD1 (6 bases). The CDR3 has 15 amino acids. Trimming left V 5 bases short and J 1 base short, with 9 bases between. Germline V lookup: CDR1 MNHEY, CDR2 SVGAGI. Written as DNA, the CDR3 is TGTGCCAGCAGTATAACAGGGTCTGGGGCCAACGTCCTGACTTTC. It translates to CASSITGSGANVLTF.

This rearrangement joins TRBV7-2 to TRBJ1-2; TRBD1 agrees at 8 bases. This CDR3 region has 15 residues. Looked up from germline, CDR1 is SGHTA and CDR2 is FQGNSA. V trimming: 5 bases; J trimming: 1 base; junction bases outside the gene matches: 6. CDR3 in amino acids: CASSGRTGNNYGYTF. The CDR3 nucleotides are TGTGCCAGCAGCGGGCGGACAGGGAATAACTATGGCTACACCTTC. Full variable domain (outside the CDR3, taken from reference TRBV7-2 and TRBJ1-2): GAGVSQSPSNKVTEKGKDVELRCDPISGHTALYWYRQSLGQGLEFLIYFQGNSAPDKSGLPSDRFSAERTGGSVSTLTIQRTQQEDSAVYLCASSGRTGNNYGYTFGSGTRLTVV.

The genes are TRBV19 and TRBJ1-2; D unresolved. Germline assignment: CDR1 LNHDA and CDR2 SQIVND (reference sequence). The CDR3 is made up of 14 amino acids. Trimming left V 0 bases short and J 3 bases short, with 8 bases between. Here the CDR3 reads CASSIDLPYYGYTF. CDR3 coding DNA: TGTGCCAGTAGTATAGATCTTCCGTACTATGGCTACACCTTC. Filled out from reference TRBV19 and TRBJ1-2, the complete variable domain reads DGGITQSPKYLFRKEGQNVTLSCEQNLNHDAMYWYRQDPGQGLRLIYYSQIVNDFQKGDIAEGYSVSREKKESFPLTVTSAQKNPTAFYLCASSIDLPYYGYTFGSGTRLTVV.

The CDR3, as DNA: TGTGCCAGCAGGAGGACGAGTTCCTACAATGAGCAGTTCTTC. It encodes CASRRTSSYNEQFF. This rearrangement joins TRBV7-8 to TRBJ2-1, with D uncertain. CDR3 length: 14 amino acids. Germline CDR1 reads SGHVS; CDR2 reads FQNEAQ. V was shortened by 6 bases and J by 1 base, with 10 bases between the two germline ends.

V usage is TRBV25-1 and J usage is TRBJ2-3, with 7 bases identical to TRBD2. Unmatched junction bases numbered 9, after V lost 6 bases and J lost 6 bases. The length of the CDR3 is 14 residues. Germline CDR1 and CDR2: MGHDK and SYGVNS. This CDR3 reads CASRQAGLGDTQYF. CDR3 in DNA: TGTGCCAGCAGACAAGCGGGGTTAGGTGATACGCAGTATTTT.

The V gene is TRBV7-2, the J gene TRBJ1-2; no reliable D call. Trimming removed 3 bases at V and 1 base at J, with 6 bases between. CDR3 length equals 13 residues. Germline V gene sequence: CDR1 SGHTA, CDR2 FQGNSA. CDR3: CASSFGVNYGYTF. The CDR3 DNA follows: TGTGCCAGCAGCTTCGGCGTTAACTATGGCTACACCTTC. Variable domain in full (rest from reference TRBV7-2 and TRBJ1-2): GAGVSQSPSNKVTEKGKDVELRCDPISGHTALYWYRQSLGQGLEFLIYFQGNSAPDKSGLPSDRFSAERTGGSVSTLTIQRTQQEDSAVYLCASSFGVNYGYTFGSGTRLTVV.

CDR3 coding DNA: TGTGCCTGGAGTGAGGGGGTGACCGGGACTAGCGGGAAACCCAAAAACATTCAGTACTTC. Residues: CAWSEGVTGTSGKPKNIQYF. The chain carries TRBV30 and TRBJ2-4; 13 bases map to TRBD2. The CDR3 is 20 residues long. V lost 1 base, J lost 2 bases, and 14 bases stayed unmatched. Germline CDR1 is GTSNPN and CDR2 is SVGIG (reference sequence).

This clone came up once. The chain has TRBV29-1 and TRBJ2-7, with 8 bases lining up with TRBD1. With V trimmed by 6 bases and J by 1 base, 14 bases remained unmatched. In germline, CDR1 is SQVTM, CDR2 ANQGSEA. The CDR3 spans 16 residues. As DNA, the CDR3 is TGCAGCGTACGGTTCGGGGGTGGGACAGGTTCCTACGAGCAGTACTTC. Amino acid sequence: CSVRFGGGTGSYEQYF.

This clone was found once. This sample also contains other DNA sequences that code for the same CDR3. The rearrangement uses TRBV5-8 and TRBJ2-5; maybe TRBD1 (6 bases). V dropped 0 bases and J dropped 2 bases, with 11 bases sitting between them. The CDR3 runs to 15 residues. CDR1 and CDR2 (germline): SGHTS, YDEGEE. The CDR3 DNA follows: TGTGCCAGCAGCTTGGGGGGGCGCGTTCAAGAGACCCAGTACTTC. Translated: CASSLGGRVQETQYF.

The chain is built from TRBV5-6 and TRBJ2-3, with 7 bases matching TRBD2. CDR1 is SGHDT and CDR2 is YYEEEE in the germline V gene. After removal of 1 base from V and 3 bases from J, the junction contained 5 bases not matched to a gene. CDR3 size: 15 residues. This CDR3 is CASSLPAGRTDTQYF. Written as DNA, the CDR3 is TGTGCCAGCAGCTTGCCAGCGGGGAGGACAGATACGCAGTATTTT.

V usage is TRBV7-2 and J usage is TRBJ2-2; D may be TRBD2 (5 bases). The V end lost 1 base, the J end lost 4 bases, and 10 bases lay between the germline ends. Germline-derived CDR1 and CDR2 are SGHTA and FQGNSA. The CDR3 has 15 amino acids. CDR3 loop: CASSLETGSTGELFF. CDR3 nucleotides: TGTGCCAGCAGCTTAGAAACGGGGAGCACCGGGGAGCTGTTTTTT.

The V gene is TRBV19, the J gene TRBJ2-7; 11 positions match TRBD1. This CDR3 spans 13 amino acids. CDR1 and CDR2 from the germline V gene are LNHDA and SQIVND (reference sequence). The trim removed 6 bases at V and 7 bases at J, leaving 5 bases unmatched. The CDR3, as DNA: TGTGCCAGTAGATGGACAGGGGGCGGAGAGCAGTACTTC. Protein: CASRWTGGGEQYF.

J is TRBJ2-2 and V is TRBV19, with a possible D match to TRBD2 (6 bases). Germline CDR1 is LNHDA and CDR2 is SQIVND (reference sequence). This CDR3 is built from 14 residues. Trimming removed 3 bases from V and 10 bases from J, with 15 bases in between. In DNA, the CDR3 is TGTGCCAGTAGTATCGAGGGACTTCCATCGGAGCTGTTTTTT. Protein sequence: CASSIEGLPSELFF.